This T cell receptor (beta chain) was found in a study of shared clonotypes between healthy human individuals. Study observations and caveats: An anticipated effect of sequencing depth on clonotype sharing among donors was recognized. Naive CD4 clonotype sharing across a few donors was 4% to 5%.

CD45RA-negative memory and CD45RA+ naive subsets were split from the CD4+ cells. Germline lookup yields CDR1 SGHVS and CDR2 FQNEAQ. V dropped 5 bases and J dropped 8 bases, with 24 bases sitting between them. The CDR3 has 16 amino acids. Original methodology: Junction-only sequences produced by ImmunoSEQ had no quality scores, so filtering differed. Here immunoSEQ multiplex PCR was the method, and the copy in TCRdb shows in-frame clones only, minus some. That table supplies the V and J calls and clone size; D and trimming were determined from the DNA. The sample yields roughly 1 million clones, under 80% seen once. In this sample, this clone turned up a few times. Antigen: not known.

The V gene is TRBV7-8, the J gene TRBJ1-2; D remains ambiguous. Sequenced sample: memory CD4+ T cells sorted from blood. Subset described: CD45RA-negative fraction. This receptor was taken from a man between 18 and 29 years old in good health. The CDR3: CASSPNGRSALGGYTF. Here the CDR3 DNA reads TGTGCCAGCAGCCCGAACGGGAGGAGTGCCCTGGGGGGCTACACCTTC.